The rows below give T cell receptor beta chains drawn from one sample of a study of T cell repertoires in cytomegalovirus infection. For these TCRs, the target antigens are not known. Via MiXCR, TCRdb re-called the reads, giving one row per CDR3 protein. The repertoire holds about 89,000 distinct CDR3 sequences, less than 30% seen once, with approximately 71% in the top ten. Sequencing was performed on CD8+ T cells from cultured PBMCs, taken from culture after CMV antigen stimulation. These receptors came from a human donor in good health (CMV status not recorded). Some clones in this sample may be carry-over from other donors' samples. Each CDR3 is given with its conserved first and last residue. The order of the fields is J gene, D gene, clone size, V gene, CDR3 DNA, CDR3 protein. D genes are given only for firm matches. Not every row has a clone size; where given, it reads once, few, many or a size class.

j_call: TRBJ2-3; d_call: -; clone_size: many; v_call: TRBV4-1; cdr3_nt: TGCGCCAGCAGCGAACCCGGACGGCAGGGCACAGATACGCAGTATTTT; cdr3_aa: CASSEPGRQGTDTQYF
j_call: TRBJ1-2; d_call: -; clone_size: -; v_call: TRBV27; cdr3_nt: TGTGCCAGCAGTTCCGGGCCCAGGGTAGGCTACACCTTC; cdr3_aa: CASSSGPRVGYTF
j_call: TRBJ1-1; d_call: -; clone_size: -; v_call: TRBV15; cdr3_nt: TGTGCCACCAGCTATTATCCGGGCACTGAAGCTTTCTTT; cdr3_aa: CATSYYPGTEAFF
j_call: TRBJ2-7; d_call: -; clone_size: many; v_call: TRBV2; cdr3_nt: TGTGCCAGCGGAAGGACAGCGTGGGAGCAGTACTTC; cdr3_aa: CASGRTAWEQYF
j_call: TRBJ1-5; d_call: TRBD1; clone_size: few; v_call: TRBV7-8; cdr3_nt: TGTGCCAGCAGCTTAGAAGCGCGCAGGGGGTACTATCAGCCCCAGCATTTT; cdr3_aa: CASSLEARRGYYQPQHF
j_call: TRBJ1-5; d_call: -; clone_size: few; v_call: TRBV6-6; cdr3_nt: TGTGCCAGCAGTTACTTGCTTGGGAGGGCCGGCAATCAGCCCCAGCATTTT; cdr3_aa: CASSYLLGRAGNQPQHF
j_call: TRBJ1-2; d_call: TRBD1; clone_size: -; v_call: TRBV20-1; cdr3_nt: TGCAGTGCTAGCCCAGCGACAGGGTATGGCTACACCTTC; cdr3_aa: CSASPATGYGYTF
j_call: TRBJ2-2; d_call: -; clone_size: -; v_call: TRBV4-2; cdr3_nt: TGTGCCAGCAGCCAACCCCTAGGTGCCGGGGAGCTGTTTTTT; cdr3_aa: CASSQPLGAGELFF
j_call: TRBJ1-1; d_call: TRBD1; clone_size: -; v_call: TRBV7-6; cdr3_nt: TGTGCCAGCAGCCCTCCCACAGGGGTTTCAACTGAAGCTTTCTTT; cdr3_aa: CASSPPTGVSTEAFF
j_call: TRBJ2-1; d_call: -; clone_size: few; v_call: TRBV24-1; cdr3_nt: TGTGCCACCAGTGCGTTAGGGGGCAATGAGCAGTTCTTC; cdr3_aa: CATSALGGNEQFF
j_call: TRBJ2-7; d_call: TRBD2; clone_size: -; v_call: TRBV4-1; cdr3_nt: TGCGCCAGCAGCCAAGTTGGACTAGCGGGGGCACAGTACTTC; cdr3_aa: CASSQVGLAGAQYF
j_call: TRBJ2-3; d_call: -; clone_size: -; v_call: TRBV4-1; cdr3_nt: TGCGCCAGCAGCCCACCCGCTGGAGAATTTAAGGTCACAGATACGCAGTATTTT; cdr3_aa: CASSPPAGEFKVTDTQYF
j_call: TRBJ1-1; d_call: -; clone_size: -; v_call: TRBV27; cdr3_nt: TGTGCCAGCAGTGCGACAGTTTCTACTGAAGCTTTCTTT; cdr3_aa: CASSATVSTEAFF
j_call: TRBJ2-7; d_call: -; clone_size: few; v_call: TRBV11-1; cdr3_nt: TGTGCCAGCAGCTTAGGCCAGTACTTCTCCTACGAGCAGTACTTC; cdr3_aa: CASSLGQYFSYEQYF
j_call: TRBJ1-1; d_call: -; clone_size: few; v_call: TRBV27; cdr3_nt: TGTGCCAGCAGCTCTTCTGGAAGTGAAGCTTTCTTT; cdr3_aa: CASSSSGSEAFF
j_call: TRBJ2-7; d_call: -; clone_size: many; v_call: TRBV7-8; cdr3_nt: TGTGCCAGCAGCTTAGGGCCGGGGACCTCTCTCTACGAGCAGTACTTC; cdr3_aa: CASSLGPGTSLYEQYF
j_call: TRBJ2-5; d_call: TRBD2; clone_size: medium-sized; v_call: TRBV7-2; cdr3_nt: TGTGCCAGCGCCTTCGTGGCGGGGGAACAAGAGACCCAGTACTTC; cdr3_aa: CASAFVAGEQETQYF
j_call: TRBJ2-1; d_call: -; clone_size: many; v_call: TRBV7-9; cdr3_nt: TGTGCCAGCAGCCCGAGAATCCGGGGAAGCTCCTACAATGAGCAGTTCTTC; cdr3_aa: CASSPRIRGSSYNEQFF
j_call: TRBJ2-1; d_call: -; clone_size: -; v_call: TRBV11-2; cdr3_nt: TGTGCCAGCAGCCCAGGGGGGTCGCTAAGCGGGGAGCAGTTCTTC; cdr3_aa: CASSPGGSLSGEQFF
j_call: TRBJ1-1; d_call: -; clone_size: few; v_call: TRBV12-3/TRBV12-4; cdr3_nt: TGTGCCAGCAGTATATTAGGACAGCCAAACACTGAAGCTTTCTTT; cdr3_aa: CASSILGQPNTEAFF
j_call: TRBJ1-2; d_call: -; clone_size: few; v_call: TRBV7-4; cdr3_nt: TGTGCCAGCAGCTTACCCTTACAGGGCACTAACTATGGCTACACCTTC; cdr3_aa: CASSLPLQGTNYGYTF
j_call: TRBJ2-1; d_call: TRBD2; clone_size: many; v_call: TRBV6-1; cdr3_nt: TGTGCCAGCAGATGGACTAGCGGGGTCAATGAGCAGTTCTTC; cdr3_aa: CASRWTSGVNEQFF